The 3 T cell receptor beta chains below come from one sample, sequenced in a study of blood T cell repertoires in COVID-19. The assay was immunoSEQ multiplex PCR, and TCRdb's table has in-frame clones only and misses some. The sample yields about 160,000 clones, around 82% seen once. The sample consisted of peripheral blood. These receptors originate from a woman aged 35 to 49 with COVID-19, enrolled during active disease.

The V call is TRBV9, the J call TRBJ1-2; D call uncertain. V lost 4 bases and J lost 6, with 13 bases in between. Looked up from germline, CDR1 is SGDLS and CDR2 is YYNGEE. The CDR3 length is 13 residues. This CDR3 reads CASSPRGADGYTF. Here the CDR3 DNA reads TGTGCCAGCAGCCCACGGGGAGCGGATGGCTACACCTTC.

The chain combines TRBV6-5 with TRBJ2-7; 8 nucleotides match TRBD1. Germline assignment: CDR1 MNHEY and CDR2 SVGAGI. Unmatched junction bases numbered 11, after V lost 6 bases and J lost 4 bases. The CDR3 totals 15 residues. CDR3 in DNA: TGTGCCAGCAGGACAAGGACAGGGCGTCGGTACGAGCAGTACTTC. This sequence encodes CASRTRTGRRYEQYF.

The chain carries TRBV5-1 and TRBJ1-2; 7 positions match TRBD1. The V segment lost 4 bases and the J segment 6 bases; nucleotides outside the gene matches: 12. The CDR3 loop spans 15 amino acids. The germline V gene has CDR1 SGHRS and CDR2 YFSETQ. The CDR3 region has the DNA TGCGCCAGCAGCCCCGACTTATACAGGGGTGATGGCTACACCTTC. Translation gives CASSPDLYRGDGYTF.